This TCR beta chain was documented in a study of spatial heterogeneity in lung cancer. Looking at the study overall: The donor group consisted of under 90 patients who had untreated, early-stage non-small cell lung cancer. Where available, sequencing covered follow-up PBMC samples, taken at a median of approximately 2 years after resection.

Time point: blood at routine non-recurrence follow-up after resection. No cells were sorted before sequencing. The whole RNA sequenced was extracted from tumor, nontumor lung or frozen PBMC. Losses at the gene ends were 4 bases for V and 3 bases for J; bases not matched to a gene: 10. Germline V lookup: CDR1 LGHNA, CDR2 YNFKEQ. The CDR3 has 16 amino acids. By proportion, this clonotype is medium-sized. TCRdb re-derived calls from the 5' RACE reads in MiXCR, one entry per CDR3 protein. This table holds 3,000 to 3,500 distinct CDR3 sequences, around 20% found once. The material sequenced was PBMCs, taken at follow-up. This rearrangement joins TRBV4-2 to TRBJ2-3; 7 nucleotides align to TRBD1. The clonotype comes from a male donor with early-stage non-small cell lung cancer. The CDR3 coding sequence is TGTGCCAGCAGCCGATCCAACAGGGGCGCGACAGATACGCAGTATTTT. This gives the protein CASSRSNRGATDTQYF.